This T cell receptor beta chain stems from a study of lymphopenia after photon versus proton radiotherapy. Findings of the study overall: A bigger post-nadir fall in TCR diversity correlated inversely with survival time in deceased patients. Post-nadir diversity loss with photons came from oligoclonal expansion, particularly CD8+ Temra cells. Proton therapy kept repertoires fairly stable, unlike photons, which gained effector/memory cells.

Turning to this clone: The target antigen is unknown.

Clones were read by immunoSEQ multiplex PCR, and TCRdb kept only the in-frame ones, dropping some. The sample shows roughly 61,000 clones, about 85% of them seen only once. V was trimmed by 3 bases and J by 2 bases, leaving 12 bases between them. The CDR3 totals 15 residues. The germline gives CDR1 LNHDA, CDR2 SQIVND (reference sequence). The chain combines TRBV19 with TRBJ2-3; D remains ambiguous. The source of this sequence is an elderly man with esophageal cancer. The sample in question was peripheral blood, obtained from a patient treated with proton-based radiotherapy. In DNA, the CDR3 is TGTGCCAGTAGTATGTACCCACAGAACACAGATACGCAGTATTTT. Translated, it gives CASSMYPQNTDTQYF.